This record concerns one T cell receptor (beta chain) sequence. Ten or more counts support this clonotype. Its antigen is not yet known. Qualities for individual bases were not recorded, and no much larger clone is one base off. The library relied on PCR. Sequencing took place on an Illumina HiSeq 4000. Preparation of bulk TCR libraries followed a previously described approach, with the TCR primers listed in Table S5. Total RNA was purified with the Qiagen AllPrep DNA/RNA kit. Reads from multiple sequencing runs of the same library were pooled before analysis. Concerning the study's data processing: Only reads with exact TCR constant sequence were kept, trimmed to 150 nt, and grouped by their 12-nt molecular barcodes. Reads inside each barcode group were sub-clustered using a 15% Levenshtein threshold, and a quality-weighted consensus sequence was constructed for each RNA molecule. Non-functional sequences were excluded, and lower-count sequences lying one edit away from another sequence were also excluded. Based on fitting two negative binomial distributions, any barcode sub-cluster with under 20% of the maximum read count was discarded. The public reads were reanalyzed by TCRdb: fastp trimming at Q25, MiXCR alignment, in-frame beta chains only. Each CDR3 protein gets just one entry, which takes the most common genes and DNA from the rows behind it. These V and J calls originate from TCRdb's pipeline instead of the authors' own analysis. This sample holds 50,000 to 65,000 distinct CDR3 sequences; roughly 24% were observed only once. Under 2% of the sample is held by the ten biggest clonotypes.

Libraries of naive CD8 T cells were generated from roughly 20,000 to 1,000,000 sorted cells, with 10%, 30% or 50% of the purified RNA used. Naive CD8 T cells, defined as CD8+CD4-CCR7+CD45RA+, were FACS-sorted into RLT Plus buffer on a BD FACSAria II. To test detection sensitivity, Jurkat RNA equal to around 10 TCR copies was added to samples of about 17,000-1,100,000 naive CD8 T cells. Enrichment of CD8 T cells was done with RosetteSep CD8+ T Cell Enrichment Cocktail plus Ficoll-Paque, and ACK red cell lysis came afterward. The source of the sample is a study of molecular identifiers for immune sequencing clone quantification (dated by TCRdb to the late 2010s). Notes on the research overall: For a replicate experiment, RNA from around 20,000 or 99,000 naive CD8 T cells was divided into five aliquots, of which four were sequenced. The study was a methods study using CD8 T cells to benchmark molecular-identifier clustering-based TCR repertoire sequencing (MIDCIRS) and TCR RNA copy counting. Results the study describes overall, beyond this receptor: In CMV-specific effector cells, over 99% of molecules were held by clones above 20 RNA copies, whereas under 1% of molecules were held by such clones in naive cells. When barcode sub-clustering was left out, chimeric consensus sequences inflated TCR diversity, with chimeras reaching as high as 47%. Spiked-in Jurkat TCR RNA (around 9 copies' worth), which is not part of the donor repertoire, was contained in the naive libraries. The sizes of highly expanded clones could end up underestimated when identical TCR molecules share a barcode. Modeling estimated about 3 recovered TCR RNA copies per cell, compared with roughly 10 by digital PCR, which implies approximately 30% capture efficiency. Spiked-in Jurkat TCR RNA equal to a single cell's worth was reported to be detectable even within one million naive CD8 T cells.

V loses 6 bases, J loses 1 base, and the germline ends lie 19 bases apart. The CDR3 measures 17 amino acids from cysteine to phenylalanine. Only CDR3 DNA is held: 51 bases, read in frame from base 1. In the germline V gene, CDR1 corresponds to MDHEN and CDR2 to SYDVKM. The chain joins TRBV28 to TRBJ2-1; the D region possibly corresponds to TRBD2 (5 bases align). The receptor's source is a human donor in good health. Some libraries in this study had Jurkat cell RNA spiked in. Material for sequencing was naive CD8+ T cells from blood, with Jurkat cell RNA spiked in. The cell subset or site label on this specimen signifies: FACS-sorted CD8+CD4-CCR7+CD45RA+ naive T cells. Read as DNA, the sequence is TGTGCCAGCAGCTCCCCCCTGAGGGCAGAATCCTACAATGAGCAGTTCTTC. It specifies CASSSPLRAESYNEQFF.